Given below is one TCR beta chain in context. Its antigen remains unidentified. The data were taken from a study of spatial heterogeneity in lung cancer. Study overall: Averaged across combinations, each unique TCR and UMI pairing appeared more than ten times in raw reads, which were uncorrected.

As to time point: sample taken at primary tumor resection. Unique molecular identifiers, one per molecule, were present on every TCR cDNA molecule. TCRdb reprocessed the 5' RACE reads via MiXCR and lists one record per CDR3 protein. The sample lists about 78,000 distinct CDR3 sequences, 8% occurring once. Per the germline V gene, CDR1 is SGHDN and CDR2 is FVKESK. The CDR3 has 12 residues. Deletions cut 2 bases from V and 6 bases from J, with 7 bases between. Regarding the study as a whole: Detection of ubiquitous tumor TCRs in blood was higher at resection than follow-up.

This clonotype originated in a male donor with early-stage non-small cell lung cancer. The chain carries TRBV14 and TRBJ2-5, with D possibly being TRBD1 or TRBD2 (5 bases each). Sequencing used PBMCs, obtained at surgery. The CDR3 DNA is TGTGCCAGCAGCCAATCGGGACAGACCCAGTACTTC. This encodes CASSQSGQTQYF. The full variable domain, completed using reference TRBV14 and TRBJ2-5, is EAGVTQFPSHSVIEKGQTVTLRCDPISGHDNLYWYRRVMGKEIKFLLHFVKESKQDESGMPNNRFLAERTGGTYSTLKVQPAELEDSGVYFCASSQSGQTQYFGPGTRLLVL.